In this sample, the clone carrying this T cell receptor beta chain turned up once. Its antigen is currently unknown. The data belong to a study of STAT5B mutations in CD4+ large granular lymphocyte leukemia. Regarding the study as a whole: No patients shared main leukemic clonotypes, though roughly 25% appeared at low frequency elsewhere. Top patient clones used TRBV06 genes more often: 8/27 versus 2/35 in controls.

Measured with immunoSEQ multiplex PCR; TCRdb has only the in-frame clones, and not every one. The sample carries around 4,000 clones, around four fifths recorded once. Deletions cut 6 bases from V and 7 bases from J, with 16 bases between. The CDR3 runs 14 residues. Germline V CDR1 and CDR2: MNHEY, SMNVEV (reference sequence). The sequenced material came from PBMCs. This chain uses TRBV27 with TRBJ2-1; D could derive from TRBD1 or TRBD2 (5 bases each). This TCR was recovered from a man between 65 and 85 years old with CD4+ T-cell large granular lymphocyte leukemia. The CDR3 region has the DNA TGTGCCAGCAGCTATACGGGACGTGCAAATGAGCAGTTCTTC. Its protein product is CASSYTGRANEQFF.